Presented here are 17 T cell receptor beta chains from one specimen sequenced in a study of blood T cell repertoires in COVID-19. Assay: immunoSEQ multiplex PCR; the TCRdb copy retains only in-frame clones and omits some. The data hold 220,000 or so clones, with 80% to 95% observed a single time. The sequenced material came from peripheral blood. These receptors all stem from a man aged 55 to 70 with COVID-19, enrolled during active disease.

This clone was counted a single time. This chain connects TRBV5-4 to TRBJ1-2, with 7 bases lining up with TRBD1. Germline CDR1 reads SGHNT; CDR2 reads YYREEE (reference sequence). V lost 4 bases and J lost 2; bases outside the gene matches: 8. The CDR3 consists of 15 residues. In nucleotides, the CDR3 is TGTGCCAGCAGCCTACCGACAGGGTCCAACTATGGCTACACCTTC. Its translation: CASSLPTGSNYGYTF. The full variable domain, with the rest looked up from reference TRBV5-4 and TRBJ1-2, is ETGVTQSPTHLIKTRGQQVTLRCSSQSGHNTVSWYQQALGQGPQFIFQYYREEENGRGNFPPRFSGLQFPNYSSELNVNALELDDSALYLCASSLPTGSNYGYTFGSGTRLTVV.

This chain connects TRBV6-5 to TRBJ1-5; possibly TRBD1 for D (5 bases). The CDR3 runs to 13 residues. Trimming cost V 4 bases and J 4 bases, with 8 bases left between them. The V gene's germline CDR1 is MNHEY and CDR2 SVGAGI. The chain's CDR3 is CASSWGVNQPQHF. CDR3 bases: TGTGCCAGCAGTTGGGGGGTAAATCAGCCCCAGCATTTT.

The J gene is TRBJ1-2, the V gene TRBV28, with D tentatively TRBD1 (6 bases). Deletions cut 3 bases from V and 0 bases from J, with 11 bases between. Germline-derived CDR1 and CDR2 are MDHEN and SYDVKM. The CDR3 is 15 residues long. CDR3 nucleotide sequence: TGTGCCAGCAGTTTGGGGAACAGGGCTAACTATGGCTACACCTTC. It encodes CASSLGNRANYGYTF.

This chain connects TRBV10-2 to TRBJ1-5, with TRBD1 matching 11 bases. V lost 4 bases, J lost 7 bases, and 6 bases stayed unmatched. The CDR3 has 15 residues. The germline CDR1 and CDR2 sequences are WSHSY and SAAADI. Written as DNA, the CDR3 is TGCGCCAGCAGTGGGACAGGGGGCCCGGGGCAGCCCCAGCATTTT. It yields the protein CASSGTGGPGQPQHF.

This sequence joins TRBV7-8 and TRBJ1-1, with D hard to call. There are 13 residues in the CDR3. Trimming stripped 2 bases from V and 1 base from J, with 5 bases between. CDR1 is SGHVS and CDR2 is FQNEAQ in the germline V gene. The CDR3 nucleotides are TGTGCCAGCAGCTTACCAGGGAACACTGAAGCTTTCTTT. Translated: CASSLPGNTEAFF.

V gene TRBV9 combines with J gene TRBJ2-7, with TRBD1 as a possible D gene (6 bases). The CDR3 length is 15 residues. Germline CDR1 reads SGDLS; CDR2 reads YYNGEE. Trimming took 0 bases from V and 5 from J, leaving 15 bases between them. The CDR3 region is CASSVAPTGTHEQYF. The CDR3 DNA reads TGTGCCAGCAGCGTAGCACCAACAGGGACCCACGAGCAGTACTTC. The full variable domain, completed using reference TRBV9 and TRBJ2-7, is DSGVTQTPKHLITATGQRVTLRCSPRSGDLSVYWYQQSLDQGLQFLIQYYNGEERAKGNILERFSAQQFPDLHSELNLSSLELGDSALYFCASSVAPTGTHEQYFGPGTRLTVT.

This clone was recorded once. The chain is built from TRBV27 and TRBJ2-3; D possibly corresponds to TRBD1 (5 bases). This CDR3 has 14 residues. Germline CDR1 and CDR2: MNHEY and SMNVEV (reference sequence). V lost 4 bases to trimming and J lost 1 base, with 9 bases between them. The CDR3 protein is CASSSETGTDTQYF. CDR3 sequence (DNA): TGTGCCAGCAGTTCCGAGACAGGCACAGATACGCAGTATTTT.

The V and J genes are TRBV2 and TRBJ1-2; 7 nucleotides match TRBD1. Per the germline V gene, CDR1 is SNHLY and CDR2 is FYNNEI. The CDR3 covers 15 residues. V trimming: 10 bases; J trimming: 4 bases; junction bases outside the gene matches: 15. This chain's CDR3 is CAIRTGPGEAYGYTF. The DNA for the CDR3 is TGTGCCATTCGGACAGGACCGGGTGAGGCCTATGGCTACACCTTC.

The chain uses TRBV24-1 and TRBJ2-5, with 7 bases that match TRBD1. The V segment lost 4 bases and the J segment 7 bases; nucleotides outside the gene matches: 14. The CDR3 contains 16 residues. Germline CDR1 is KGHDR and CDR2 is SFDVKD. As DNA, the CDR3 is TGTGCCACCAGTGACAAGACAGGGCTCCGTTTGGGGACCCAGTACTTC. This codes for CATSDKTGLRLGTQYF.

In this sample, this clone turned up a few times. The chain recombines TRBV7-3 with TRBJ2-1; TRBD2 matches at 9 bases. V shed 2 bases, J shed 9 bases, and the junction held 8 bases outside the gene matches. The CDR3 consists of 15 residues. CDR1 and CDR2 (germline): SGHTA, FQGTGA. CDR3 sequence reads: CASSLYGTSLSEQFF. The DNA of the CDR3 is TGTGCCAGCAGCTTATACGGGACTAGCCTGAGTGAGCAGTTCTTC.

About this clone: At the DNA level, this CDR3 is encoded by other sequences in the same sample as well. The V call is TRBV19, the J call TRBJ1-5; D is unclear. The V gene lost 1 base and the J gene lost 4 bases, with 5 bases spanning the gap. The germline V gene has CDR1 LNHDA and CDR2 SQIVND (reference sequence). The CDR3 totals 13 residues. CDR3 sequence: CASSIAGNQPQHF. CDR3 DNA sequence: TGTGCCAGTAGTATAGCCGGGAATCAGCCCCAGCATTTT.

The chain is built from TRBV28 and TRBJ2-7; tentatively, D is TRBD2 (5 bases). V was clipped by 4 bases and J by 1 base, with 17 bases between them. The CDR3 runs to 16 residues. Germline V CDR1 and CDR2: MDHEN, SYDVKM. The CDR3, as DNA: TGTGCCAGCAGTTCTATGAATCGTCCGGGATCCTACGAGCAGTACTTC. Translating gives CASSSMNRPGSYEQYF.

The V and J genes are TRBV7-9 and TRBJ1-2; a weak D match, TRBD1 (5 bases). Germline CDR1 is SEHNR and CDR2 is FQNEAQ (reference sequence). The V gene lost 3 bases and the J gene lost 4 bases, with 6 bases spanning the gap. The CDR3 consists of 12 residues. The CDR3 region is CASSLDTYGYTF. The CDR3 DNA reads TGTGCCAGCAGCTTGGACACCTATGGCTACACCTTC.

The rearrangement joins TRBV28 to TRBJ1-1, with D perhaps TRBD1 (6 bases). CDR1 MDHEN and CDR2 SYDVKM come from the germline V gene. This CDR3 comprises 14 residues. Between the trimmed V and J ends, which lost 7 bases and 5 bases, there was a span of 17 bases. DNA for the CDR3: TGTGCCAGCAAACCAGGGGTCGGGTTGACTGAAGCTTTCTTT. This encodes CASKPGVGLTEAFF.

The chain combines TRBV7-9 with TRBJ1-6, with TRBD1 matching over 7 bases. Looked up from germline, CDR1 is SEHNR and CDR2 is FQNEAQ (reference sequence). The CDR3 contains 15 residues. With V trimmed by 4 bases and J by 6 bases, 6 bases remained unmatched. The CDR3 nucleotides are TGTGCCAGCAGCTGGTTAGGGGGCGTTAATTCACCCCTCCACTTT. Its protein product is CASSWLGGVNSPLHF.

This chain joins TRBV4-3 and TRBJ2-3; no definite D call. The CDR3 totals 17 residues. V was trimmed by 1 base and J by 2 bases, leaving 16 bases between them. Germline V gene data show CDR1 as LGHNA and CDR2 as YSLEER. The chain's CDR3 is CASSQAEPSKYTDTQYF. CDR3 nucleotide sequence: TGCGCCAGCAGCCAAGCGGAGCCCTCGAAATACACAGATACGCAGTATTTT.

This rearrangement joins TRBV2 to TRBJ2-1, with D possibly TRBD2 on 6 matching bases. V was clipped by 7 bases and J by 0 bases, with 10 bases between them. CDR1 and CDR2 (germline): SNHLY, FYNNEI. The CDR3 runs 14 residues. The CDR3 here is CASTGESSYNEQFF. DNA for the CDR3: TGTGCCAGCACGGGGGAGAGCTCCTACAATGAGCAGTTCTTC. The full variable domain, with the rest looked up from reference TRBV2 and TRBJ2-1, is EPEVTQTPSHQVTQMGQEVILRCVPISNHLYFYWYRQILGQKVEFLVSFYNNEISEKSEIFDDQFSVERPDGSNFTLKIRSTKLEDSAMYFCASTGESSYNEQFFGPGTRLTVL.